There are a few counts of the clone carrying this T cell receptor (gamma chain). Its antigen remains unknown. Other DNA sequences of this sample code for an identical CDR3. This sample was taken from a study of Vδ1+ human thymocytes. Study-level findings and limits: Thymic TRG and TRD repertoires appeared highly polyclonal, with Gaussian CDR3 length distributions.

Sequences come from RNA converted to cDNA by reverse transcription. Pooled V-gene forward primers with one constant-region reverse primer generated the CDR3 amplicons by multiplex PCR. TCRdb fed the multiplex PCR reads to CATT. The sample carries 36,000 or so gamma-chain clones, 20% to 25% recorded once. The trim removed 4 bases at V and 5 bases at J, leaving 10 bases unmatched. Germline assignment: CDR1 EGSTGY and CDR2 YDSYTSSV. CDR3 length equals 15 residues. The V call is TRGV4, the J call TRGJP2. This TCR came from a girl under two years old who had congenital heart surgery. The material sequenced was Vdelta1+ gamma-delta thymocytes from the thymus. Subset specified: FACS-sorted CD3+ TCRalphabeta- TCRVdelta1+ TCRVdelta2- thymocytes. The CDR3 sequence is CATWDGRLSDWIKTF. In DNA, the CDR3 is TGTGCCACCTGGGACGGGCGTTTAAGTGATTGGATCAAGACGTTT.